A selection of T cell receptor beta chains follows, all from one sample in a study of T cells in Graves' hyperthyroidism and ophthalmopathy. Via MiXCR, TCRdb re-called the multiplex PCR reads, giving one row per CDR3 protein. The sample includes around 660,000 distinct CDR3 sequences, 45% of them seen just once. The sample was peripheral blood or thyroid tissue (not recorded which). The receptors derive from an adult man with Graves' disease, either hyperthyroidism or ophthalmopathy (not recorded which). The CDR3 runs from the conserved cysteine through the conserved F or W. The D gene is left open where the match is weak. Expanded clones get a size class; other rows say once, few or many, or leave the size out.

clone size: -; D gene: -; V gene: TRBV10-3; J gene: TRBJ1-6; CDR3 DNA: TGTGCCATCAGACCGGACAGCGCCGGGGGGCCCCTCCACTTT; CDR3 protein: CAIRPDSAGGPLHF
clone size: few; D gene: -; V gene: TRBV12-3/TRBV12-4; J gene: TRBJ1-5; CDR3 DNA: TGTGCCAGCAGCCCGCAGGGGAGACGGCAGCCCCAGCATTTT; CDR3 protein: CASSPQGRRQPQHF
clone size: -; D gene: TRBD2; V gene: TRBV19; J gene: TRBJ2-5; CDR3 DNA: TGTGCCAGTAGTATGTCCAGCGGGAGGGCCGGGGAGACCCAGTACTTC; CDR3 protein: CASSMSSGRAGETQYF
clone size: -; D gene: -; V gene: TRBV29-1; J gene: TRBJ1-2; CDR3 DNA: TGCAGCGTTGAGCTGTCAGGCTCTGGCGGCTACACCTTC; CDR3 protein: CSVELSGSGGYTF
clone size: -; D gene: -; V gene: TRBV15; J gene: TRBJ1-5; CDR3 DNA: TGTGCCACCAGCAGAGACCGGGGGGGCCTCAATCAGCCCCAGCATTTT; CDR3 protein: CATSRDRGGLNQPQHF
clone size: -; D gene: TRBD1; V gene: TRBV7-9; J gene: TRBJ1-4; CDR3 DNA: TGTGCCAGCAGCTCCAGGGGGCCCGGGGGTAAGGAAAAACTGTTTTTT; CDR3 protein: CASSSRGPGGKEKLFF
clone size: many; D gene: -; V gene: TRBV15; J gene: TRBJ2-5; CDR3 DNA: TGTGCCACCAGCAGAGATACCGAGACCCAGTACTTC; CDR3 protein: CATSRDTETQYF
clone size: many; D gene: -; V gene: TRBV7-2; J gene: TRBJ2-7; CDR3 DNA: TGTGCCAGCAGCTTAGATCGGTTAGACGAGCAGTACTTC; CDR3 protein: CASSLDRLDEQYF
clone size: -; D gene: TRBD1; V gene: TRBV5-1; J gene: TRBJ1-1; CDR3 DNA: TGCGCCAGCAGCCTCCAGACAGGGGGCACTGAAGCTTTCTTT; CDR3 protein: CASSLQTGGTEAFF
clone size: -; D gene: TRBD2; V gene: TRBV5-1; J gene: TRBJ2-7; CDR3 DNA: TGCGCCAGCACTTCGGGACTAGCGGGAGTCGGGTCCTACGAGCAGTACTTC; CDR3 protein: CASTSGLAGVGSYEQYF
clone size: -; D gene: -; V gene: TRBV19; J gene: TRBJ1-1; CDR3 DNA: TGTGCCAGGGGCACTGAAGCTTTCTTT; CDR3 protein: CARGTEAFF
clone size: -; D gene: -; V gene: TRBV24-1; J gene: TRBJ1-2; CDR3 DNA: TGTGCCACCAGTGAGCACGATGGCTACACCTTC; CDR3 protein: CATSEHDGYTF
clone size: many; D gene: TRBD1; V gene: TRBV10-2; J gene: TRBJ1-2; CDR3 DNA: TGCGCCAGCGGAGACAGGGGGCTAAACTATGGCTACACCTTC; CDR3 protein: CASGDRGLNYGYTF